Presented here are 3 T cell receptor beta chains from one specimen sequenced in a study of cytomegalovirus exposure and HLA in healthy donors. The PCR ran on 60 Vbeta and 13 Jbeta primers. The assay was immunoSEQ multiplex PCR, and TCRdb's table has in-frame clones only and misses some. The data hold about 110,000 clones, with roughly two thirds observed a single time. Specimen: PBMCs. The receptor source for this set is a female donor in good health and CMV-seronegative.

The J gene is TRBJ2-3, the V gene TRBV6-5, with 8 bases lining up with TRBD2. From germline, CDR1 is MNHEY and CDR2 SVGAGI. CDR3 length: 14 amino acids. The ends lost 9 bases at V and 2 bases at J; junction bases unmatched: 7. CDR3 amino acids: CASSPTSATDTQYF. The CDR3 DNA reads as TGTGCCAGTTCCCCGACTAGCGCCACAGATACGCAGTATTTT.

The J gene is TRBJ2-2, the V gene TRBV6-1, with TRBD1 matching 8 bases. V dropped 3 bases and J dropped 3; count of bases not matched to a gene: 3. The length of the CDR3 is 15 residues. Germline V CDR1 and CDR2: MNHNS, SASEGT. The CDR3 sequence is CASSEDRVYTGELFF. In nucleotides, the CDR3 is TGTGCCAGCAGTGAGGACAGGGTGTACACCGGGGAGCTGTTTTTT.

This clone was seen a few times. V is TRBV7-6 and J is TRBJ1-1; tentative D call: TRBD1 (6 bases). Germline V lookup: CDR1 SGHVS, CDR2 FNYEAQ. The ends were cut back, 1 base at V and 4 bases at J, with 16 bases in the middle. CDR3 length: 16 amino acids. This CDR3 reads CASSLVAGVLATEAFF. The CDR3 DNA sequence: TGTGCCAGCAGCTTAGTGGCAGGGGTTTTGGCCACTGAAGCTTTCTTT.